The clone carrying this TCR beta chain was seen ten or more times. Antigen: not known. This sample is part of a study of identical twins. Unique molecular identifiers were present on cDNA, and template switching added a universal primer site. In TCRdb, the 5' RACE reads were re-called with MiXCR into one record per CDR3 protein. Of around 300,000 distinct CDR3 sequences listed, more than 6.5% are singletons. General observations from the study: It was out-of-frame TCR alpha sharing in monozygotic twins that models underestimated. For out-of-frame beta sequences, excess twin sharing was weaker. It was cross-sectional statistical analysis, not following the same donors, that the conclusions relied on.

The CDR3 extends over 15 amino acids. With 10 bases removed from V and 0 bases from J, the gap between germline ends came to 13 bases. CDR1 is MNHEY, CDR2 SVGAGI, per germline. This sample was shared with a second study, whose subject was yellow fever vaccine responses in identical twins.

The rearrangement uses TRBV6-5 and TRBJ2-6, with D tentatively TRBD1 or TRBD2 (5 bases each). The TCR originated in a woman between 18 and 29 years old in good health. Material: memory (CD45RO+) T cells sorted from blood. CDR3 bases: TGTGCCATCACGGGACGGCGCTCTGGGGCCAACGTCCTGACTTTC. It specifies CAITGRRSGANVLTF.